These T cell receptor beta chains were read from a single sample in a study of OX40 agonist ivuxolimab in advanced cancers. The assay was immunoSEQ multiplex PCR, and TCRdb's table has in-frame clones only and misses some. The sample contains 50,000 to 75,000 clones, about 76% of which appear only once. The material sequenced was CD4+ or CD8+ T cells sorted from blood, taken in a trial of the OX40 agonist ivuxolimab. The source of these receptors is an adult with an advanced solid tumor such as melanoma, head and neck, liver or kidney cancer. The CDR3 runs from the conserved cysteine through the conserved F or W.

V: TRBV5-1
J: TRBJ1-2
CDR3: CASSLSGQGAGGYTF

V: TRBV4-1
J: TRBJ2-2
CDR3: CASSQVYGGTGELFF

V: TRBV4-2
J: TRBJ2-2
CDR3: CASSPTPQAHTGELFF

V: TRBV7-9
J: TRBJ1-1
CDR3: CASSLGAGTKNTEAFF

V: TRBV10-3
J: TRBJ1-1
CDR3: CAISEQGMGNTEAFF

V: TRBV18
J: TRBJ2-7
CDR3: CASSLRTGHYEQYF

V: TRBV6-1
J: TRBJ2-7
CDR3: CASRGGTFSYEQYF

V: TRBV19
J: TRBJ2-1
CDR3: CASKLKDSSYNEQFF

V: TRBV19
J: TRBJ2-2
CDR3: CASRGWGTGELFF

V: TRBV11-3
J: TRBJ2-1
CDR3: CASSSGTGEYNEQFF

V: TRBV7-9
J: TRBJ2-7
CDR3: CASGPDGYEQYF

V: TRBV18
J: TRBJ1-1
CDR3: CASSRGQGVRDTEAFF

V: TRBV5-8
J: TRBJ2-3
CDR3: CASPIPPGDSGSLSTDTQYF

V: TRBV7-7
J: TRBJ2-1
CDR3: CASSLSTVDVEQFF

V: TRBV28
J: TRBJ2-7
CDR3: CASSFYQREASGTYEQYF

V: TRBV6-6
J: TRBJ2-7
CDR3: CASKDGTDSYEQYF

V: TRBV10-3
J: TRBJ2-7
CDR3: CAISVGRRSETYEQYF

V: TRBV5-1
J: TRBJ2-5
CDR3: CASSLAGKGETQYF

V: TRBV5-1
J: TRBJ2-5
CDR3: CASSLAATGGEETQYF

V: TRBV2
J: TRBJ2-5
CDR3: CASNLSWETQYF

V: TRBV5-6
J: TRBJ1-6
CDR3: CASSLGPGPINSPLHF

V: TRBV6-6
J: TRBJ2-1
CDR3: CASSPSKGFNEQFF

V: TRBV6-1
J: TRBJ1-1
CDR3: CASSQQRDMNTEAFF

V: TRBV7-9
J: TRBJ1-6
CDR3: CASSSSYNSPLHF

V: TRBV9
J: TRBJ2-3
CDR3: CASSVGIRLAGTDTQYF

V: TRBV5-6
J: TRBJ1-3
CDR3: CASSPNWGSSGNTIYF

V: TRBV7-3
J: TRBJ2-7
CDR3: CASSLTPKGGYEQYF

V: TRBV28
J: TRBJ2-7
CDR3: CASKSNTYEQYF

V: TRBV6-5
J: TRBJ1-1
CDR3: CASTTSRKNTEAFF

V: TRBV6-6
J: TRBJ1-3
CDR3: CASRLGGQDGNTIYF

V: TRBV5-4
J: TRBJ2-1
CDR3: CASNNYGKTNNEQFF

V: TRBV19
J: TRBJ2-1
CDR3: CASTAAGQGTEQFF

V: TRBV10-3
J: TRBJ1-2
CDR3: CAISESKGVGYTF

V: TRBV7-8
J: TRBJ2-4
CDR3: CASSFTGTGGIVQYF

V: TRBV18
J: TRBJ1-1
CDR3: CASSSTEGNTEAFF

V: TRBV2
J: TRBJ1-2
CDR3: CASSTGRSYGYTF

V: TRBV5-4
J: TRBJ1-6
CDR3: CASSFGLTDNSPLHF

V: TRBV15
J: TRBJ1-3
CDR3: CATSRGGYSGNTIYF

V: TRBV30
J: TRBJ1-5
CDR3: CAWRGKGSNQPQHF

V: TRBV4-2
J: TRBJ2-7
CDR3: CASSQGGFKQYF

V: TRBV7-6
J: TRBJ1-1
CDR3: CASSRRGGGTEAFF

V: TRBV30
J: TRBJ2-1
CDR3: CAWKGLAGAGEQFF

V: TRBV19
J: TRBJ2-1
CDR3: CASSTRSYNEQFF

V: TRBV18
J: TRBJ1-1
CDR3: CASSESGPGAFF

V: TRBV5-1
J: TRBJ2-3
CDR3: CASSLRDRGPSPDTQYF

V: TRBV28
J: TRBJ2-3
CDR3: CASSLPGLRTDTQYF

V: TRBV19
J: TRBJ1-4
CDR3: CASSIGVQQEKLFF

V: TRBV7-9
J: TRBJ1-1
CDR3: CASSSTTGGNTEAFF

V: TRBV13
J: TRBJ2-1
CDR3: CASSLRRLRSYNEQFF

V: TRBV28
J: TRBJ1-1
CDR3: CASSLFTGDTEAFF

V: TRBV2
J: TRBJ1-5
CDR3: CASRPGQGHQPQHF

V: TRBV5-6
J: TRBJ2-3
CDR3: CASSPGLVGDTDTQYF

V: TRBV29-1
J: TRBJ1-2
CDR3: CSAPGGQGYPYGYTF

V: TRBV5-1
J: TRBJ2-7
CDR3: CASSLQAGEQYF

V: TRBV10-2
J: TRBJ1-1
CDR3: CASKERPFSNTEAFF

V: TRBV5-1
J: TRBJ1-6
CDR3: CASSVGVNSPLHF

V: TRBV7-3
J: TRBJ2-2
CDR3: CASSATGTGTGELFF